This T cell receptor (beta chain) originates from a study of blood T cell repertoires in COVID-19. Turning to the study itself: COVID-19 samples collected from the United States, Italy and Spain covered acute and convalescent phases.

Trimming removed 5 bases at V and 7 bases at J, with 18 bases between. The CDR3 length is 14 residues. CDR1 is MNHEY and CDR2 is SVGAGI in the germline V gene. The Seattle patients, enrolled during active infection, were followed longitudinally. The repertoire was sequenced with immunoSEQ multiplex PCR; TCRdb's copy has only in-frame clones and lacks some. This table has around 160,000 clones, 70% to 90% appearing once. The receptor was isolated from a woman in her sixties or seventies with COVID-19, enrolled during active disease. The genes are TRBV6-5 and TRBJ2-7; possible D gene TRBD2, 6 bases. Sequenced sample: peripheral blood. CDR3 region: CASSNPGLRGEQYF. CDR3 DNA sequence: TGTGCCAGCAGTAATCCGGGACTCCGCGGGGAGCAGTACTTC.